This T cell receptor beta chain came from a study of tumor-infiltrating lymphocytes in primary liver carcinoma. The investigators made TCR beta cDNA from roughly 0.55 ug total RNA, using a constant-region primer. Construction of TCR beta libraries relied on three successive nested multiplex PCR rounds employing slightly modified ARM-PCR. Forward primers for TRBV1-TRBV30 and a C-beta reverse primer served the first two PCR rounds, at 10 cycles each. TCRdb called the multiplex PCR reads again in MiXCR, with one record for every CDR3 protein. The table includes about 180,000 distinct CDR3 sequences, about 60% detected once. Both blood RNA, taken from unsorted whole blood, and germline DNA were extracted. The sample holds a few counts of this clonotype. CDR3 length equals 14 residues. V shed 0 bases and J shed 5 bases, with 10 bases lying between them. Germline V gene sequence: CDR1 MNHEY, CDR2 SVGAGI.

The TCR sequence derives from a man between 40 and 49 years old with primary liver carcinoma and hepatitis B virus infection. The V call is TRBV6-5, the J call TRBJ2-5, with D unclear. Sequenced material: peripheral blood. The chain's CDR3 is CASSYSKGWETQYF. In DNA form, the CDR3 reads TGTGCCAGCAGTTACTCGAAGGGTTGGGAGACCCAGTACTTC.